The 19 T cell receptor beta chains listed next were all sequenced from one sample in a study of CD4+ T cells in melanoma. Clones were sequenced by immunoSEQ multiplex PCR, and TCRdb holds only the in-frame ones, with some missing. The sample lists 9,500 to 12,000 clones; approximately 67% were seen once. The material sequenced was cells from a culture (not recorded whether cultured in vitro). All receptors derive from a human donor with melanoma.

V gene TRBV7-9 combines with J gene TRBJ2-6, with 7 bases that match TRBD1. Germline V gene sequence: CDR1 SEHNR, CDR2 FQNEAQ (reference sequence). Losses at the gene ends were 5 bases for V and 2 bases for J; bases not matched to a gene: 3. The CDR3 has 15 amino acids. CDR3 nucleotides: TGTGCCAGCAGCCGCGACAGGGCTGGGGCCAACGTCCTGACTTTC. Its protein product is CASSRDRAGANVLTF.

The chain's CDR3 is CASSTTGEGGYTF. The CDR3 region has the DNA TGTGCCAGCAGTACGACAGGGGAGGGTGGCTACACCTTC. The V call is TRBV27, the J call TRBJ1-2; 8 bases are shared with TRBD1. Per the germline V gene, CDR1 is MNHEY and CDR2 is SMNVEV (reference sequence). V was clipped by 5 bases and J by 7 bases; unmatched bases: 6. This CDR3 is built from 13 residues.

The chain has TRBV4-1 and TRBJ1-3, with D possibly matching TRBD1 (5 bases). The CDR3 is 15 residues long. Germline assignment: CDR1 MGHRA and CDR2 YSYEKL. V shed 3 bases and J shed 0 bases, with 9 bases lying between them. CDR3 in DNA: TGCGCCAGCAGCCACGTTGGGGGCTCTGGAAACACCATATATTTT. This sequence encodes CASSHVGGSGNTIYF.

The genes are TRBV18 and TRBJ1-3; 7 positions agree with TRBD1. V shed 6 bases, J shed 1 base, and the junction held 6 bases outside the gene matches. Germline V gives CDR1 KGHSH, CDR2 LQKENI. The CDR3 runs to 15 residues. The CDR3: CASSHRTGSGNTIYF. As DNA, the CDR3 is TGTGCCAGCTCGCACAGGACAGGATCTGGAAACACCATATATTTT.

The rearrangement links TRBV5-6 to TRBJ2-3; a weak D match, TRBD1 (7 bases). Trimming removed 3 bases at V and 1 base at J, with 12 bases between. CDR1 and CDR2 (germline): SGHDT, YYEEEE. This CDR3 contains 15 residues. In DNA, the CDR3 is TGTGCCAGCAGCTCGGGGGACAGCGGCACAGATACGCAGTATTTT. This gives the protein CASSSGDSGTDTQYF.

The V and J genes are TRBV7-6 and TRBJ2-3, with 8 bases identical to TRBD2. V lost 0 bases to trimming and J lost 5 bases; unmatched junction nucleotides: 13. The CDR3 contains 18 residues. From germline, CDR1 is SGHVS and CDR2 FNYEAQ. The CDR3 loop reads CASSLAREGLHIRDTQYF. The CDR3 nucleotides read TGTGCCAGCAGCTTAGCTCGGGAGGGCCTGCACATACGAGATACGCAGTATTTT.

The chain combines TRBV7-2 with TRBJ2-7; D is possibly TRBD2 (5 bases). Looked up from germline, CDR1 is SGHTA and CDR2 is FQGNSA. This CDR3 is 14 amino acids long. V lost 5 bases and J lost 3, with 14 bases in between. CDR3 nucleotide sequence: TGTGCCAGCAGCCCCCGGACTGGGCTCTACGAGCAGTACTTC. The encoded protein is CASSPRTGLYEQYF.

In this sample, this clone turned up a few times. The chain is built from TRBV28 and TRBJ1-2; TRBD1 might be the D (5 bases). Germline lookup yields CDR1 MDHEN and CDR2 SYDVKM. The CDR3 contains 12 residues. V was cut by 8 bases and J by 4 bases, with 11 bases left in between. The CDR3 region is CASGDRGYGYTF. The CDR3 nucleotides are TGTGCCAGCGGGGACCGGGGCTATGGCTACACCTTC.

This clone was seen once. The V call is TRBV21-1, the J call TRBJ2-5; the D call in the table, TRBD1, was not verified against the DNA. TRBV21-1 constitutes a pseudogene. The CDR3 is 18 residues long. The CDR3 DNA reads as TGTGCCAGCAGCAAAATTGACAGGTCGGTAAGGGGTAGGGAGACCCAGTACTTC. Its translation is CASSKIDRSVRGRETQYF.

This clone was counted between two and nine times. The V call is TRBV20-1, the J call TRBJ1-1, with TRBD1 identical over 8 bases. Germline lookup yields CDR1 DFQATT and CDR2 SNEGSKA (reference sequence). There are 11 residues in the CDR3. V was clipped by 3 bases and J by 11 bases; unmatched bases: 5. As DNA, the CDR3 is TGCAGTGCTAGCCAGGGGGCCGATGCTTTCTTT. It is translated as CSASQGADAFF.

This clone was picked up a small number of times. The chain joins TRBV30 to TRBJ1-1; TRBD1 aligns across 7 bases. With V trimmed by 1 base and J by 4 bases, 9 bases remained unmatched. The germline CDR1 and CDR2 sequences are GTSNPN and SVGIG (reference sequence). The CDR3 loop spans 15 amino acids. The CDR3 reads CAWSEGGGYGTEAFF. The CDR3 DNA reads as TGTGCCTGGAGTGAAGGGGGCGGATATGGCACTGAAGCTTTCTTT.

This chain links TRBV11-3 with TRBJ1-1; 7 positions agree with TRBD1. Per germline, CDR1 SGHNT and CDR2 YENEEA. Losses at the gene ends were 1 base for V and 8 bases for J; bases not matched to a gene: 4. The CDR3 is 13 residues long. CDR3 DNA sequence: TGTGCCAGCAGCTTAGGCCGGACAGGCGAAGCTTTCTTT. It codes for CASSLGRTGEAFF. Complete variable domain (other parts from reference TRBV11-3 and TRBJ1-1): EAGVVQSPRYKIIEKKQPVAFWCNPISGHNTLYWYLQNLGQGPELLIRYENEEAVDDSQLPKDRFSAERLKGVDSTLKIQPAELGDSAVYLCASSLGRTGEAFFGQGTRLTVV.

The chain has TRBV2 and TRBJ2-1; D unresolved. Germline V gene lookup returns CDR1 SNHLY and CDR2 FYNNEI. This CDR3 region has 15 residues. Trimming stripped 6 bases from V and 0 bases from J, with 12 bases between. The CDR3 loop reads CASSQDLSSYNEQFF. CDR3 DNA: TGTGCCAGCAGCCAGGATCTTAGCTCCTACAATGAGCAGTTCTTC.

This clone came up once. The chain is built from TRBV5-1 and TRBJ2-3; 10 bases map to TRBD2. Germline CDR1 SGHRS, CDR2 YFSETQ. V lost 0 bases and J lost 4; bases outside the gene matches: 2. This CDR3 has 15 amino acids. The CDR3: CASSLVAGGPDTQYF. The CDR3 DNA is TGCGCCAGCAGCTTGGTAGCGGGGGGCCCAGATACGCAGTATTTT.

The chain uses TRBV13 and TRBJ2-6; 9 bases agree with TRBD2. With 4 bases clipped from V and 2 bases from J, the junction kept 3 bases outside the gene matches. This CDR3 contains 16 residues. CDR1 and CDR2 (germline): PRHDT, FYEKMQ (reference sequence). CDR3 amino acids: CASSYGTSPGANVLTF. As DNA, the CDR3 is TGTGCCAGCAGCTACGGGACTAGCCCTGGGGCCAACGTCCTGACTTTC.

The chain combines TRBV20-1 with TRBJ1-1; unclear D gene. Germline assignment: CDR1 DFQATT and CDR2 SNEGSKA (reference sequence). This CDR3 has 11 residues. V shed 7 bases and J shed 0 bases, with 6 bases lying between them. In nucleotides, the CDR3 is TGCAGTGGTGTGTTGAACACTGAAGCTTTCTTT. This encodes CSGVLNTEAFF.

This clone is labeled as medium-sized. The rearrangement joins TRBV6-5 to TRBJ2-1; the D is unclear. Germline CDR1 and CDR2: MNHEY and SVGAGI. This CDR3 has 14 residues. V lost 2 bases and J 0 bases, leaving 5 bases between the germline ends. The CDR3 DNA is TGTGCCAGCAGTTACAGCCTCTCCTACAATGAGCAGTTCTTC. Translated, it gives CASSYSLSYNEQFF.

The rearrangement links TRBV6-5 to TRBJ1-1; 10 bases fit TRBD1. J gave up 9 bases and V 8 bases, and 3 bases lay outside the gene matches. The CDR3 sequence is 11 residues long. Germline loops: CDR1 MNHEY, CDR2 SVGAGI. DNA for the CDR3: TGTGCCAGCTACGACAGGGGGCAAGCTTTCTTT. It yields the protein CASYDRGQAFF.

V gene TRBV15 combines with J gene TRBJ1-3, with TRBD1 matching 7 bases. This CDR3 is built from 15 residues. V was pared by 5 bases and J by 9 bases, with 13 bases of the junction left unmatched. Germline CDR1 reads LNHNV; CDR2 reads YYDKDF (reference sequence). This CDR3 reads CATSARTGGSGTIYF. The CDR3 DNA sequence: TGTGCCACCAGCGCCCGGACAGGCGGTTCGGGCACCATATATTTT.